The 23 T cell receptor beta chains below were found in one sample sequenced in a study of tumor and adjacent non-tumor tissue in lung cancer. Three rounds of nested PCR, following a modified ARM-PCR protocol, produced the TCRbeta library. One entry per CDR3 protein results from TCRdb running MiXCR on the multiplex PCR reads. There are 85,000 to 100,000 distinct CDR3 sequences in the sample; 67% occur only once, and about a sixth lies in the top ten. RNA was extracted from bulk tissue without any cell sorting. Sequences were obtained from lung tumor tissue. Receptors were obtained from a man in his sixties with non-small cell lung cancer.

This clonotype was counted many times. This chain connects TRBV6-1 to TRBJ2-7; TRBD1 is a possible D gene (5 bases). With 7 bases removed from V and 6 bases from J, the gap between germline ends came to 25 bases. CDR1 MNHNS and CDR2 SASEGT come from the germline V gene. This CDR3 spans 16 amino acids. In DNA form, the CDR3 reads TGTGCCAGCACTCTGACCCCCGGACGAAAGGGGCTCGAGCAGTACTTC. Amino acid sequence: CASTLTPGRKGLEQYF.

In nucleotides, the CDR3 is TGTGCCAGCATCCTGCAGGCTAGCGGTGAGCAGTTCTTC. Translating gives CASILQASGEQFF. V is TRBV28 and J is TRBJ2-1; 7 positions agree with TRBD2. The junction had 9 bases not matched to a gene; V was cut back by 7 bases and J by 9 bases. This CDR3 spans 13 amino acids. Germline values: CDR1 MDHEN, CDR2 SYDVKM.

The chain joins TRBV20-1 to TRBJ2-5; 7 nucleotides line up with TRBD2. This CDR3 region has 14 residues. Germline assignment: CDR1 DFQATT and CDR2 SNEGSKA (reference sequence). J was trimmed by 1 base and V by 3 bases; bases with no gene match: 5. CDR3 protein: CSARGGSRQETQYF. In DNA form, the CDR3 reads TGCAGTGCTAGGGGGGGGAGCCGCCAAGAGACCCAGTACTTC.

The rearrangement uses TRBV20-1 and TRBJ2-7; tentative D call: TRBD1 (8 bases). The V gene lost 5 bases and the J gene lost 6 bases, with 17 bases spanning the gap. This CDR3 comprises 13 residues. In germline, CDR1 is DFQATT, CDR2 SNEGSKA (reference sequence). The CDR3 DNA sequence: TGCAGTGCTTACTCAGGGGGCGGGAGCGAGCAGTACTTC. It is translated as CSAYSGGGSEQYF.

There are a few counts of this clonotype. A clone one base away is much larger, so this may be a read error. This sequence joins TRBV4-2 and TRBJ2-3; 8 positions match TRBD2. The germline V gene encodes CDR1 LGHNA and CDR2 YNFKEQ. CDR3 length: 18 residues. CDR3 DNA sequence: TGTGCCAGCAGCCAAGATCGATCAGCGGGAGTTTCTATAGATATGCAGTATTTT. It yields the protein CASSQDRSAGVSIDMQYF.

There are a few counts of this clonotype. A much larger clone differs from this one at a single base, so this may be a read error. J is TRBJ1-1 and V is TRBV6-5; D uncertain. The germline CDR1 and CDR2 sequences are MNHEY and SVGAGI. CDR3 size: 11 residues. DNA of the CDR3: TGTGTCAGCAGACGCGACCGGGCGGCTTTCTTT. This encodes CVSRRDRAAFF.

This chain joins TRBV7-9 and TRBJ2-2; TRBD2 aligns across 9 bases. The J segment lost 6 bases and the V segment lost 11 bases, leaving 10 bases of the junction unmatched. The CDR3 extends over 14 amino acids. CDR1 and CDR2 (germline): SEHNR, FQNEAQ (reference sequence). CDR3 nucleotide sequence: TGTGCCGGCTGCTCGGGACTAGCTTCCGGGGAGCTGTTTTTT. Amino acid sequence: CAGCSGLASGELFF. The variable domain in full, with the rest retrieved from reference TRBV7-9 and TRBJ2-2, is DTGVSQNPRHKITKRGQNVTFRCDPISEHNRLYWYRQTLGQGPEFLTYFQNEAQLEKSRLLSDRFSAERPKGSFSTLEIQRTEQGDSAMYLCAGCSGLASGELFFGEGSRLTVL.

In regard to this clonotype: Lacking the conserved final phenylalanine or tryptophan, this CDR3 likely reflects a read error. The chain combines TRBV11-3 with TRBJ2-1; 13 nucleotides line up with TRBD2. The germline gives CDR1 SGHNT, CDR2 YENEEA. The CDR3 runs 15 residues. The CDR3 sequence is CSSSHRTSGSHEQFS. CDR3 coding DNA: TGTTCCAGCAGCCACAGGACTAGCGGGAGCCATGAGCAGTTCTCC.

This clonotype was counted ten times or more. The rearrangement uses TRBV5-6 and TRBJ2-7, with a weak D call TRBD2 (6 bases). Germline loops: CDR1 SGHDT, CDR2 YYEEEE. Trimming removed 0 bases at V and 7 bases at J, with 11 bases between. The CDR3 totals 13 residues. CDR3 protein: CASSLGFGGEQYF. Written as DNA, the CDR3 is TGTGCCAGCAGCTTGGGTTTCGGGGGTGAGCAGTACTTC.

Points on this clonotype: Sequence at one end of the junction differs from germline and may be a read error. The chain joins TRBV5-4 to TRBJ2-3; TRBD2 agrees at 14 bases. The CDR3 is 16 amino acids. The germline gives CDR1 SGHNT, CDR2 YYREEE (reference sequence). The DNA for the CDR3 is TGTGCCATCAGCATCGGACTAGCGGGAGGTACTGATACGCAGTATTTT. Translation: CAISIGLAGGTDTQYF.

Comment on this clonotype: The junction and the germline gene differ at one end; a read error may be behind it. This rearrangement joins TRBV10-3 to TRBJ2-2; no clear D gene. The length of the CDR3 is 14 residues. The germline CDR1 and CDR2 sequences are ENHRY and SYGVKD. The CDR3 reads CPISVWSSTGELFF. The CDR3 coding sequence is TGTCCCATCAGTGTTTGGTCCTCCACCGGGGAGCTGTTTTTT.

Notes on this clonotype: This could be a read error, since a much larger clone is one nucleotide away. The missing conserved phenylalanine or tryptophan at the end of this CDR3 makes a read error likely. The J gene is TRBJ1-1, the V gene TRBV7-8; maybe TRBD1 (5 bases). V lost 5 bases, J lost 1 base, and 14 bases lay in between. Germline values: CDR1 SGHVS, CDR2 FQNEAQ. The CDR3 spans 15 residues. The CDR3 coding sequence is TGTGCCAGCAGCCTCCTACAGGCTCCGAACACTGAAGCTTTCTCT. Its translation: CASSLLQAPNTEAFS.

Details on this clonotype: A read error may produce the germline difference seen at one junction end. The rearrangement links TRBV18 to TRBJ2-5; 11 bases fit TRBD2. CDR1 is KGHSH and CDR2 is LQKENI in the germline V gene. This CDR3 is built from 16 residues. CDR3: CACSPGTSGLQETQYF. DNA for the CDR3: TGTGCCTGCTCACCCGGGACTAGCGGACTTCAAGAGACCCAGTACTTC.

Note on this clonotype: A clone one base away is much larger, so this may be a read error. The CDR3 ends on some other residue instead of the conserved phenylalanine or tryptophan, so this is likely a read error. The chain joins TRBV10-2 to TRBJ2-2, with D unresolved. Germline CDR1 reads WSHSY; CDR2 reads SAAADI. The CDR3 covers 15 residues. V was clipped by 2 bases and J by 3 bases, with 10 bases between them. CDR3 nucleotides: TGCGCCAGCAGTGAGATGGGTTTCCACACCGGGGAGCTGTTTCTT. Protein product: CASSEMGFHTGELFL.

This clonotype came up a few times. The chain couples TRBV6-5 to TRBJ1-6; no clear D. The CDR3 loop spans 14 amino acids. V lost 7 bases to trimming and J lost 7 bases, with 14 bases between them. Looked up from germline, CDR1 is MNHEY and CDR2 is SVGAGI. The CDR3 protein is CASTLAQNNSPLHF. DNA for the CDR3: TGTGCCAGCACGTTGGCACAGAACAATTCACCCCTCCACTTT.

In its sample, this clonotype was seen once. Since the CDR3 does not end with the conserved phenylalanine or tryptophan, this likely comes from a read error. The limits of the CDR3 on the DNA are not certain, so only TCRdb's listed CDR3 is given. The chain combines TRBV6-2 or TRBV6-3 with TRBJ2-6. Germline CDR1 MNHEY, CDR2 SVGEGT. 19 amino acids form the CDR3, both terminal residues included. The CDR3 protein is CASNRGAHMSYSGANVVTI.

A remark on this clonotype: With a much larger clone just one base away, this may be a read error. The chain links TRBV29-1 to TRBJ2-7; either TRBD1 or TRBD2 may fit D (5 bases each). From germline, CDR1 is SQVTM and CDR2 ANQGSEA. V shed 8 bases and J shed 5 bases, with 16 bases lying between them. The CDR3 totals 12 residues. In DNA, the CDR3 is TGCAGCTCGGGACGCCTTAGGGACGAGCAGTACTTC. Translation: CSSGRLRDEQYF.

This clonotype came up a few times. Given a much more abundant clone one base away, this may be a read error. The rearrangement joins TRBV5-1 to TRBJ2-7, with 9 bases fitting TRBD2. The CDR3 runs to 16 residues. CDR1 SGHRS and CDR2 YFSETQ come from the germline V gene. Here the CDR3 reads CASSLGGASGKVERYF. For the CDR3, the DNA is TGCGCCAGCAGCTTGGGAGGGGCTAGCGGGAAGGTTGAGCGGTACTTC.

Note on this clonotype: A read error may account for a junction end that differs from germline. The chain uses TRBV6-6 and TRBJ2-6; TRBD1 might be the D (5 bases). This CDR3 is built from 14 residues. Germline CDR1 MNHNY, CDR2 SVGAGI (reference sequence). The DNA of the CDR3 is TGTGCCAGCCTTGCGCACTCTGGGGCCAACGTCATGACTTTC. This sequence encodes CASLAHSGANVMTF.

This clonotype was detected a few times. One end of the junction fails to match germline, which may point to a read error. The chain uses TRBV20-1 and TRBJ1-2; D possibly corresponds to TRBD1 (6 bases). Germline V gene data show CDR1 as DFQATT and CDR2 as SNEGSKA (reference sequence). This CDR3 spans 11 amino acids. As DNA, the CDR3 is TGCAGTGTCCAAACAGGGACTGGCTACGCCTTC. This sequence encodes CSVQTGTGYAF.

At least ten counts were recorded for this clonotype. This chain links TRBV6-1 with TRBJ1-5, with 7 bases lining up with TRBD1. CDR1 MNHNS and CDR2 SASEGT come from the germline V gene. The CDR3 loop spans 16 amino acids. The V segment lost 4 bases and the J segment 1 base; nucleotides outside the gene matches: 7. The CDR3 loop reads CASSAREGASNQPQHF. The CDR3 DNA follows: TGTGCCAGCAGTGCGCGTGAGGGGGCCAGCAATCAGCCCCAGCATTTT.

In this sample, this clonotype turned up once. A much larger clone lies one base from this, so it may be a read error. Likely a read error: the CDR3 ends without its conserved phenylalanine or tryptophan. The chain combines TRBV25-1 with TRBJ1-2; D perhaps matches TRBD1 (6 bases). V lost 4 bases and J lost 10, with 22 bases in between. The germline gives CDR1 MGHDK, CDR2 SYGVNS. This CDR3 has 15 residues. The CDR3 sequence: CASSASWGANIFYTL. The CDR3, as DNA: TGTGCCAGCAGTGCCTCTTGGGGGGCCAACATCTTCTACACCCTC.

This chain connects TRBV7-3 to TRBJ2-3; tentative D call: TRBD1 (6 bases). V was cut by 4 bases and J by 4 bases, with 12 bases left in between. This CDR3 contains 14 residues. CDR1 SGHTA and CDR2 FQGTGA come from the germline V gene. The CDR3 coding sequence is TGTGCCAGCAGCTCCCAGGGGAATGCAGATACGCAGTATTTT. It encodes CASSSQGNADTQYF.